These 5 T cell receptor beta chains originate from one sample sequenced in a study of T cell responses to AZD1222 COVID-19 vaccine. Some clones are missing from TCRdb's copy, which holds only in-frame ones; the method was immunoSEQ multiplex PCR. This sample yields about 31,000 clones, of which 70% to 90% are seen a single time; 11% to 15% belongs to the top ten. Sequences were derived from peripheral blood, sampled 28 days after the second AZD1222 dose. The receptors derive from an adult who received the AZD1222 COVID-19 vaccine.

This chain uses TRBV10-3 with TRBJ2-2; a weak D match, TRBD1 (5 bases). CDR1 is ENHRY and CDR2 is SYGVKD in the germline V gene. The CDR3 sequence is 13 residues long. V was shortened by 4 bases and J by 4 bases, with 7 bases between the two germline ends. CDR3: CAISVQATGELFF. CDR3 in DNA: TGTGCCATCAGTGTACAGGCCACCGGGGAGCTGTTTTTT.

This chain joins TRBV29-1 and TRBJ1-3, with D hard to call. V lost 4 bases, J lost 0 bases, and 10 bases lay in between. Germline CDR1 is SQVTM and CDR2 is ANQGSEA. This CDR3 contains 14 residues. The CDR3 loop reads CSVARSSSGNTIYF. The CDR3, as DNA: TGCAGCGTTGCAAGAAGTAGCTCTGGAAACACCATATATTTT.

This clone turned up a few times. The gene calls are TRBV19 and TRBJ1-5, with a weak D call TRBD1 (6 bases). This CDR3 has 13 amino acids. Germline CDR1 LNHDA, CDR2 SQIVND (reference sequence). Deletions cut 7 bases from V and 7 bases from J, with 14 bases between. This chain's CDR3 is CASKESRGQPQHF. The CDR3 DNA reads as TGTGCCAGTAAGGAGAGCAGGGGCCAGCCCCAGCATTTT.

The rearrangement joins TRBV10-3 to TRBJ2-7, with TRBD2 matching 13 bases. From germline, CDR1 is ENHRY and CDR2 SYGVKD. Trimming took 10 bases from V and 2 from J; bases not matched to a gene: 5. The CDR3 runs 14 residues. CDR3 nucleotide sequence: TGTGCCACCACGGGACTAGCGGGGACCTACGAGCAGTACTTC. This encodes CATTGLAGTYEQYF.

This rearrangement joins TRBV5-1 to TRBJ2-5, with 9 bases matching TRBD1. With V trimmed by 5 bases and J by 0 bases, 5 bases remained unmatched. The CDR3 runs to 15 residues. Germline assignment: CDR1 SGHRS and CDR2 YFSETQ. The CDR3 here is CASRRTGVNQETQYF. The CDR3 region has the DNA TGCGCCAGCAGACGGACAGGGGTCAACCAAGAGACCCAGTACTTC.